These 26 T cell receptor beta chains were all obtained from the same sample, sequenced in a study of shared clonotypes between healthy human individuals. The method was immunoSEQ multiplex PCR; TCRdb's version includes in-frame clones alone and lacks a portion of them. The table has 2 million to 2.5 million clones, 90% to 96% seen once; the top ten hold around 0.13%. Specimen: naive CD4+ T cells sorted from blood. The subset here: CD45RA+ positively selected. Receptors were obtained from a man between 18 and 29 years old in good health.

The chain links TRBV25-1 to TRBJ2-1; 10 positions match TRBD2. Germline values: CDR1 MGHDK, CDR2 SYGVNS. After removal of 6 bases from V and 4 bases from J, the junction contained 6 bases not matched to a gene. The CDR3 is made up of 15 amino acids. The CDR3 here is CASSPAGGRYNEQFF. As DNA, the CDR3 is TGTGCCAGCAGCCCAGCGGGAGGGAGGTACAATGAGCAGTTCTTC.

This chain connects TRBV6-5 to TRBJ1-2; 7 bases line up with TRBD1. Germline CDR1 is MNHEY and CDR2 is SVGAGI. The CDR3 sequence is 15 residues long. V trimming: 0 bases; J trimming: 5 bases; junction bases outside the gene matches: 6. CDR3 bases: TGTGCCAGCAGTTACTCCGGGACAGAGGGTTATGGCTACACCTTC. Translation: CASSYSGTEGYGYTF.

The table lists this clone with a count of one. The chain joins TRBV5-1 to TRBJ2-1; 7 positions match TRBD1. V lost 0 bases, J lost 6 bases, and 3 bases stayed unmatched. CDR1 is SGHRS, CDR2 YFSETQ, per germline. CDR3 size: 14 residues. The CDR3 DNA follows: TGCGCCAGCAGCTTGGACAGGGGAGTCAATGAGCAGTTCTTC. Protein: CASSLDRGVNEQFF.

This clone is a singleton in its sample. The genes are TRBV30 and TRBJ1-1; D is unresolved. CDR1 and CDR2 (germline): GTSNPN, SVGIG (reference sequence). This CDR3 comprises 13 residues. With 4 bases removed from V and 3 bases from J, the gap between germline ends came to 12 bases. CDR3 amino acids: CAWKWGIDTEAFF. As DNA, the CDR3 is TGTGCCTGGAAATGGGGAATCGACACTGAAGCTTTCTTT.

The chain combines TRBV19 with TRBJ1-1; unclear D gene. Trimming took 3 bases from V and 6 from J, leaving 17 bases between them. The CDR3 covers 15 residues. Germline CDR1 is LNHDA and CDR2 is SQIVND (reference sequence). The DNA of the CDR3 is TGTGCCAGTAGTATGGAACGACGACGGGTTTCTGAAGCTTTCTTT. Protein: CASSMERRRVSEAFF.

The V gene is TRBV5-1, the J gene TRBJ1-2; 10 bases are a match to TRBD1. V lost 3 bases and J lost 8; bases outside the gene matches: 7. CDR1 SGHRS and CDR2 YFSETQ come from the germline V gene. This CDR3 is built from 14 residues. The CDR3 sequence is CASSSSGTGDGYTF. The DNA of the CDR3 is TGCGCCAGCAGCTCCTCCGGGACAGGGGACGGCTACACCTTC.

CDR3 sequence (DNA): TGTGCCAGCAGCTTAGAGGAGAACACTGAAGCTTTCTTT. It codes for CASSLEENTEAFF. This sequence joins TRBV7-3 and TRBJ1-1; D remains unclear. Germline V gene lookup returns CDR1 SGHTA and CDR2 FQGTGA. V lost 2 bases and J 1 base, leaving 5 bases between the germline ends. The CDR3 covers 13 residues.

As concerns this clone: The identical CDR3 is also encoded by other nucleotide sequences in the sample. The rearrangement links TRBV6-5 to TRBJ2-1; perhaps TRBD1 as D (5 bases). V was trimmed by 8 bases and J by 4 bases, leaving 6 bases between them. This CDR3 spans 11 amino acids. Germline values: CDR1 MNHEY, CDR2 SVGAGI. Here the CDR3 reads CASAGYNEQFF. For the CDR3, the DNA is TGTGCCAGCGCAGGGTACAATGAGCAGTTCTTC.

The V and J genes are TRBV5-6 and TRBJ1-2; 8 bases match TRBD1. Germline values: CDR1 SGHDT, CDR2 YYEEEE. The CDR3 has 16 amino acids. The trim removed 2 bases at V and 1 base at J, leaving 7 bases unmatched. The CDR3 DNA follows: TGTGCCAGCAGCTTTATACCGGGACAGGATAACTATGGCTACACCTTC. It translates to CASSFIPGQDNYGYTF.

The V gene is TRBV5-4, the J gene TRBJ1-2, with D tentatively TRBD1 (5 bases). Germline V gene sequence: CDR1 SGHNT, CDR2 YYREEE (reference sequence). V dropped 4 bases and J dropped 5 bases, with 12 bases sitting between them. This CDR3 comprises 13 residues. The CDR3 DNA is TGTGCCAGCAGCCGGGACGGAATTTATGGCTACACCTTC. It codes for CASSRDGIYGYTF. The variable domain in full, completed from reference TRBV5-4 and TRBJ1-2, reads ETGVTQSPTHLIKTRGQQVTLRCSSQSGHNTVSWYQQALGQGPQFIFQYYREEENGRGNFPPRFSGLQFPNYSSELNVNALELDDSALYLCASSRDGIYGYTFGSGTRLTVV.

This clone appeared a single time. The chain carries TRBV28 and TRBJ2-3, with a possible D match to TRBD2 (5 bases). Germline values: CDR1 MDHEN, CDR2 SYDVKM. The CDR3 runs to 14 residues. With 5 bases removed from V and 6 bases from J, the gap between germline ends came to 15 bases. This CDR3 is CASSAYGRRDTQYF. The DNA for the CDR3 is TGTGCCAGCAGTGCCTATGGACGGAGGGATACGCAGTATTTT.

V usage is TRBV7-9 and J usage is TRBJ2-1; no clear D. The V gene lost 0 bases and the J gene lost 3 bases, with 12 bases spanning the gap. Germline V gives CDR1 SEHNR, CDR2 FQNEAQ (reference sequence). The CDR3 spans 16 residues. CDR3 nucleotides: TGTGCCAGCAGCTTAGCCCCTGGGGTTGGCTACAATGAGCAGTTCTTC. Translating gives CASSLAPGVGYNEQFF.

J is TRBJ2-5 and V is TRBV11-2, with TRBD2 matching 9 bases. This CDR3 comprises 14 residues. Germline lookup yields CDR1 SGHAT and CDR2 FQNNGV. With 0 bases clipped from V and 6 bases from J, the junction kept 2 bases outside the gene matches. CDR3 residues: CASSLEAGGKTQYF. As DNA, the CDR3 is TGTGCCAGCAGCTTAGAGGCGGGGGGGAAGACCCAGTACTTC.

This chain links TRBV28 with TRBJ1-5; D is unclear. Trimming shortened V by 5 bases and J by 0 bases, and 8 bases separated the two germline ends. This CDR3 contains 14 residues. Germline V gene sequence: CDR1 MDHEN, CDR2 SYDVKM. In DNA form, the CDR3 reads TGTGCCAGCAGTAGTCACTATAGCAATCAGCCCCAGCATTTT. This translates into CASSSHYSNQPQHF. Full variable domain (remainder filled in from reference TRBV28 and TRBJ1-5): DVKVTQSSRYLVKRTGEKVFLECVQDMDHENMFWYRQDPGLGLRLIYFSYDVKMKEKGDIPEGYSVSREKKERFSLILESASTNQTSMYLCASSSHYSNQPQHFGDGTRLSIL.

This clone was found once. This chain links TRBV12-5 with TRBJ2-7, with 12 bases aligning to TRBD2. V was clipped by 3 bases and J by 0 bases; unmatched bases: 9. Per the germline V gene, CDR1 is LGHNT and CDR2 is FRNRAP. The CDR3 is 18 residues long. CDR3 sequence reads: CASGFPGLAGGSSYEQYF. The CDR3 DNA reads TGTGCTAGTGGTTTTCCAGGGCTAGCGGGAGGGAGCTCCTACGAGCAGTACTTC.

This clone has a single count. The chain combines TRBV11-2 with TRBJ1-4; D is undetermined. There are 19 residues in the CDR3. Per the germline V gene, CDR1 is SGHAT and CDR2 is FQNNGV. With 0 bases removed from V and 0 bases from J, the gap between germline ends came to 17 bases. CDR3 residues: CASSLDPPGVPATNEKLFF. DNA for the CDR3: TGTGCCAGCAGCTTAGACCCGCCGGGAGTTCCTGCAACTAATGAAAAACTGTTTTTT.

The CDR3 is CASSLRLGEAGELFF. The CDR3 DNA sequence: TGCGCCAGCAGCTTGCGGCTAGGTGAGGCCGGGGAGCTGTTTTTT. The genes are TRBV5-1 and TRBJ2-2; D is unresolved. This CDR3 has 15 residues. V was clipped by 1 base and J by 6 bases, with 13 bases between them. Germline CDR1 SGHRS, CDR2 YFSETQ.

The rearrangement joins TRBV10-3 to TRBJ1-1, with 8 bases matching TRBD1. Unmatched junction bases numbered 3, after V lost 5 bases and J lost 1 base. The germline CDR1 and CDR2 sequences are ENHRY and SYGVKD. This CDR3 region has 14 residues. The CDR3 DNA is TGTGCCATCAGTCTGGGGACAGGGAACACTGAAGCTTTCTTT. It encodes CAISLGTGNTEAFF.

This sequence joins TRBV5-1 and TRBJ2-1; 8 bases fit TRBD1. This CDR3 is built from 15 residues. CDR1 and CDR2 from the germline V gene are SGHRS and YFSETQ. J lost 5 bases, V lost 3 bases, and 7 bases had no gene match. CDR3 DNA sequence: TGCGCCAGCAGCTCAGGGGACAGGTCGGACAATGAGCAGTTCTTC. Translating gives CASSSGDRSDNEQFF.

The chain employs TRBV28 and TRBJ2-2, with D maybe TRBD1 (6 bases). V lost 5 bases to trimming and J lost 0 bases, with 10 bases between them. CDR3 size: 15 residues. The germline V gene has CDR1 MDHEN and CDR2 SYDVKM. CDR3 DNA: TGTGCCAGCAGTGCAGGGGCAGCGAACACCGGGGAGCTGTTTTTT. Protein: CASSAGAANTGELFF.

V usage is TRBV6-6 and J usage is TRBJ1-1; D remains unclear. CDR1 and CDR2 from the germline V gene are MNHNY and SVGAGI (reference sequence). Trimming removed 7 bases at V and 4 bases at J, with 16 bases between. There are 14 residues in the CDR3. The CDR3 sequence: CASKDGSSFTEAFF. CDR3 in DNA: TGTGCCAGCAAGGACGGCAGTTCCTTCACTGAAGCTTTCTTT.

This chain connects TRBV19 to TRBJ2-7, with 9 bases identical to TRBD1. Germline loops: CDR1 LNHDA, CDR2 SQIVND (reference sequence). There are 16 residues in the CDR3. V gave up 6 bases and J gave up 1 base; unmatched junction bases: 10. The CDR3 loop reads CASSPLLDRGSYEQYF. CDR3 nucleotides: TGTGCCAGTAGCCCCTTGCTGGACAGGGGTTCCTACGAGCAGTACTTC.

Concerning this clone itself: Other DNA sequences within the sample encode an identical CDR3. The chain joins TRBV5-1 to TRBJ1-2; 7 bases are shared with TRBD1. V shed 0 bases, J shed 1 base, and the junction held 0 bases outside the gene matches. The CDR3 is made up of 14 amino acids. From germline, CDR1 is SGHRS and CDR2 YFSETQ. The CDR3 protein is CASSLGDSNYGYTF. In DNA, the CDR3 is TGCGCCAGCAGCTTGGGGGACAGTAACTATGGCTACACCTTC. Filled out from reference TRBV5-1 and TRBJ1-2, the complete variable domain reads KAGVTQTPRYLIKTRGQQVTLSCSPISGHRSVSWYQQTPGQGLQFLFEYFSETQRNKGNFPGRFSGRQFSNSRSEMNVSTLELGDSALYLCASSLGDSNYGYTFGSGTRLTVV.

This sequence joins TRBV18 and TRBJ2-7; 12 bases match TRBD2. Germline V lookup: CDR1 KGHSH, CDR2 LQKENI. The CDR3 sequence is 16 residues long. The trim removed 3 bases at V and 7 bases at J, leaving 10 bases unmatched. Here the CDR3 DNA reads TGTGCCAGCTCACCGAACCTAGCGGGAGGGCCAGGGGAGCAGTACTTC. It codes for CASSPNLAGGPGEQYF. Looking up the rest from reference TRBV18 and TRBJ2-7 gives the full variable domain: NAGVMQNPRHLVRRRGQEARLRCSPMKGHSHVYWYRQLPEEGLKFMVYLQKENIIDESGMPKERFSAEFPKEGPSILRIQQVVRGDSAAYFCASSPNLAGGPGEQYFGPGTRLTVT.

V is TRBV5-6 and J is TRBJ2-7; perhaps D is TRBD1 or TRBD2 (5 bases each). Germline-derived CDR1 and CDR2 are SGHDT and YYEEEE. The CDR3 extends over 15 amino acids. Trimming cost V 1 base and J 3 bases, with 14 bases left between them. The CDR3 DNA follows: TGTGCCAGCAGCTTGTCGGGGTTCCAGGGCTACGAGCAGTACTTC. It codes for CASSLSGFQGYEQYF.

The chain joins TRBV6-6 to TRBJ2-7, with 7 bases aligning to TRBD2. Trimming took 2 bases from V and 6 from J; bases not matched to a gene: 10. Germline CDR1 reads MNHNY; CDR2 reads SVGAGI (reference sequence). The CDR3 sequence is 15 residues long. This chain's CDR3 is CASSYGGGSWSEQYF. The CDR3 region has the DNA TGTGCCAGCAGTTACGGGGGGGGTTCTTGGAGCGAGCAGTACTTC.